This T cell receptor beta chain was captured by sequencing in a study of blood T cell repertoires in COVID-19. About the research overall: PBMCs, B-cell-depleted T cells, or T cells provided the cDNA or gDNA that made up the material.

Shortly before study entry, within 2 weeks, exposed participants had met a COVID-19 case. The CDR3 contains 13 residues. V was shortened by 7 bases and J by 1 base, with 9 bases between the two germline ends. CDR1 MNHEY and CDR2 SMNVEV come from the germline V gene (reference sequence). Original data processing: Reference gene primer amplification yielded estimated nucleated cell counts. Method: immunoSEQ multiplex PCR; TCRdb's copy keeps in-frame clones and lacks some. The V and J calls and clone size are taken from that table; D and trimming were inferred from the DNA. Of approximately 300,000 clones detected, 85% to 95% appear once; the ten largest clones hold 3.5% to 5%.

The receptor's source is a woman in her twenties or thirties who had been exposed to COVID-19. The chain uses TRBV27 and TRBJ2-3; unclear D gene. Material for sequencing was PBMCs or T cells enriched from blood (not recorded which). The CDR3: CASTLSGTDTQYF. CDR3 in DNA: TGTGCCAGCACCCTGTCGGGCACAGATACGCAGTATTTT.